This paragraph reports one TCR beta chain. The antigen it binds to is not known. No much larger clone is present one base from it, and per-base qualities are unavailable. The CDR3 measures 15 amino acids from cysteine to phenylalanine. Of the read, only the CDR3 DNA is kept; its 45 bases are in frame from base 1. After removal of 4 bases from V and 7 bases from J, the junction retains 8 bases not matched to a gene. Based on the germline V gene (reference sequence), the CDR1 and CDR2 sequences are LNHDA and SQIVND. TCRbeta CDR3 regions were amplified from genomic DNA using the immunoSEQ Assay, a bias-controlled multiplex PCR. As for how the authors treated the data: The number of nucleated cells in each sample was estimated by amplification of reference gene primers within the assay. Sequence reads were collapsed and filtered to measure the absolute abundance of every unique TCRbeta CDR3 rearrangement. Productive Simpson clonality was computed per sample as the square root of Simpson's diversity index over productive rearrangements. TCRdb took over this immuneACCESS table, retaining in-frame rearrangements with V and J assigned. Such tables are incomplete; in checked studies, under half of the missing clones stem from an unresolved V gene, and the remainder is unexplained. That table furnishes V, J and clone size, whereas the DNA furnished D and trimming. The sample table contains under 300,000 clones; only one count was recorded for 80% to 95% of them. The top ten clonotypes cover 1.9% of the sample.

Participants in the prospective study were aged roughly 18 to 100 years, lived in some 24 United States geographic areas, and enrolled through a virtual design. In the prospective study, cohorts were assigned on the basis of participant-reported clinical history obtained from a screening survey and a study questionnaire. For ImmuneRACE Cohort 3, a participant was defined as recovered based on two consecutive negative NP/OP PCR tests, clearance by a healthcare professional, or resolution of symptoms. In the prospective study, whole blood, serum and a nasopharyngeal or oropharyngeal swab were collected from each participant by mobile phlebotomists. Prospective study participants could optionally give additional blood draws and questionnaires over an approximately 2-month period. Before DNA extraction, blood samples from the prospective study were shipped at room temperature or frozen. The data derive from a study of blood T cell repertoires in COVID-19 (dated by TCRdb to 2018 to 2020). Background for the entire study: The collaborator samples originated in the United States, Italy and Spain and spanned the acute and convalescent phases of COVID-19. Samples were obtained from the ongoing ImmuneRACE study (first 160 participants) and from approximately 1,200 subjects provided by 6 global collaborators. Subjects who had been exposed to COVID-19, were actively infected with it, or had recovered from it provided the deeply sampled blood TCRbeta repertoires that made up the dataset. The repertoires were released in a freely available public database intended as a resource for research on the immune response to SARS-CoV-2. Sample metadata almost always included a de-identified subject ID, COVID-19 status, age in years and sex. HLA class I and class II types, where available, came from metadata supplied by the sample provider rather than from assay-based typing. The material from the prospective study consisted of cDNA or gDNA derived from T cells, B-cell-depleted T cells, or PBMCs.

General study outcomes and caveats: Clinical and demographic metadata were provided uncurated, with the amount varying by source and participant.

The V gene is TRBV19 and the J gene is TRBJ1-2; TRBD1 fits 11 bases in the junction. Source material: PBMCs or T cells enriched from blood (not recorded which). The sequence was obtained from a young woman who had recovered from COVID-19. The DNA sequence is given as TGTGCCAGTAGTACTCGGACAGGGGGCCAGTCTGGCTACACCTTC. This translates into CASSTRTGGQSGYTF.